The rows below give T cell receptor beta chains drawn from one sample of a study of beta chain features in type 1 diabetes. Method: immunoSEQ multiplex PCR; TCRdb's copy keeps in-frame clones and lacks some. The table has under 400,000 clones, around a fifth seen once. The sample taken for sequencing was naive CD4+ T cells from blood. The receptors shown here come from a young woman in good health. Each CDR3 is given with its conserved first and last residue. A D gene is named only where the DNA matches it firmly. Clone size is stated in some rows and not others, as once, few, many or a class when expanded.

CDR3 DNA	CDR3 protein	V gene	J gene	clone size	D gene
TGTGCCAGCAGCCCCCGGGGGGGGGCCGGGGAGACCCAGTACTTC	CASSPRGGAGETQYF	TRBV7-2	TRBJ2-5	NA	TRBD2
TGTGCCAGCAGCGTAGGGTTTGGCGGGGGGGCGAGGGAGACCCAGTACTTC	CASSVGFGGGARETQYF	TRBV9	TRBJ2-5	few	TRBD2
TGTGCCAGTACCTCTGAGGGCAGCTTTAGCAATCAGCCCCAGCATTTT	CASTSEGSFSNQPQHF	TRBV19	TRBJ1-5	few	NA
TGTGCCAGCAGCCTAGGGACAGGGGGAGGTGACACTGAAGCTTTCTTT	CASSLGTGGGDTEAFF	TRBV13	TRBJ1-1	few	TRBD1
TGTGCCAGCAGCGCGACAGGCTTGGGCTACACCTTC	CASSATGLGYTF	TRBV6-5	TRBJ1-2	few	NA
TGTGCCAGCAGCTTAGCTGAGGACCAAGAGACCCAGTACTTC	CASSLAEDQETQYF	TRBV7-9	TRBJ2-5	NA	NA
TGTGCCAGTCGCCTAGAGGGGGCCGGGAACACTGAAGCTTTCTTT	CASRLEGAGNTEAFF	TRBV19	TRBJ1-1	NA	TRBD1
TGTGCCAGCAGTTATTCAGGACTAGCGGGAGGAAATGAGCAGTTCTTC	CASSYSGLAGGNEQFF	TRBV6-5	TRBJ2-1	NA	TRBD2
TGTGCCAGCAGCTCTGGACAGGGGAGGACTGAAGCTTTCTTT	CASSSGQGRTEAFF	TRBV7-2	TRBJ1-1	few	TRBD1
TGCGCCAGCAGCCAAGTAGGCAGGGGGTCCCACAATGAGCAGTTCTTC	CASSQVGRGSHNEQFF	TRBV4-1	TRBJ2-1	few	TRBD1
TGCGCCAGCAGCCGAGGACTAGCGGGTGGCACAGATACGCAGTATTTT	CASSRGLAGGTDTQYF	TRBV5-1	TRBJ2-3	NA	TRBD2
TGTGCCAGCAGCTCGACAGGGCCGGGACTAGCGGGAATCGATGAGCAGTTCTTC	CASSSTGPGLAGIDEQFF	TRBV11-2	TRBJ2-1	NA	TRBD2
TGTGCCAGCAGTGATTATCCGGGAGTAGACTACGAGCAGTACTTC	CASSDYPGVDYEQYF	TRBV6-1	TRBJ2-7	few	NA
TGCGCCAGCAGCTTCGTAGCGGGGGCCTACTACGAGCAGTACTTC	CASSFVAGAYYEQYF	TRBV5-1	TRBJ2-7	NA	TRBD2
TGTGCCAGCAGCCAAGAGGGAGGAAGGTTGATCACTGAAGCTTTCTTT	CASSQEGGRLITEAFF	TRBV4-2	TRBJ1-1	few	NA
TGTGCCAGCAGTCCCCGCGAGAACACTGAAGCTTTCTTT	CASSPRENTEAFF	TRBV27	TRBJ1-1	few	NA
TGCGCCAGCAGTTCTAGCGGGGGGCGCTACAATGAGCAGTTCTTC	CASSSSGGRYNEQFF	TRBV4-1	TRBJ2-1	NA	TRBD2
TGTGCCAGTAGTATGGCCCCTCAGCCCCAGCATTTT	CASSMAPQPQHF	TRBV19	TRBJ1-5	NA	NA
TGCAGCGTTGGCAGGGGGATTGAGACCCAGTACTTC	CSVGRGIETQYF	TRBV29-1	TRBJ2-5	NA	TRBD1
TGTGCCATCAGTGCACAGGGCAGGGGGCGCGGCGAGCAGTACTTC	CAISAQGRGRGEQYF	TRBV10-3	TRBJ2-7	NA	TRBD1
TGTGCCAGCAGCGTAGGCCAAGCGGGAGGGGCCAAAAACATTCAGTACTTC	CASSVGQAGGAKNIQYF	TRBV9	TRBJ2-4	few	TRBD2
TGTGCCTGGAACCCGGACAGGGGAGTGGCTGAAGCTTTCTTT	CAWNPDRGVAEAFF	TRBV30	TRBJ1-1	NA	TRBD1
TGTGCCAGCAGCCTACTGGTTAATGAGCAGTTCTTC	CASSLLVNEQFF	TRBV7-9	TRBJ2-1	NA	NA
TGTGCCAGCAGCGTTCAGGGGTACACCGGGGAGCTGTTTTTT	CASSVQGYTGELFF	TRBV9	TRBJ2-2	NA	NA
TGTGCCTGGCGTGTTTCAAAGACCCAGTACTTC	CAWRVSKTQYF	TRBV30	TRBJ2-5	NA	NA
TGCGCCAGCAGGGCGGGAGACTTAAGGGGCCAGCAGTTCTTC	CASRAGDLRGQQFF	TRBV5-1	TRBJ2-1	NA	TRBD2
TGTGCCTGGAGTGTCCAAGCGGGGTATGGCTACACCTTC	CAWSVQAGYGYTF	TRBV30	TRBJ1-2	NA	NA
TGTGCCAGCAGCCCGATCCCACTAGCGGGAGGCGATCATGGGGGCGAGCAGTACTTC	CASSPIPLAGGDHGGEQYF	TRBV11-2	TRBJ2-7	few	TRBD2
TGTGCCAGCAGCTTGCAGGGAGGTGAGACCCAGTACTTC	CASSLQGGETQYF	TRBV13	TRBJ2-5	NA	NA
TGTGCCAGCAGCTTGGGACAGAGACTCGAGCAGTACTTC	CASSLGQRLEQYF	TRBV7-2	TRBJ2-7	few	TRBD1
TGTGCCCGGAGTTCAGGGAGGGGCTATGGCTACACCTTC	CARSSGRGYGYTF	TRBV2	TRBJ1-2	NA	NA
TGTGCCATCAGTGGGGGGACAGGGGAAGAGACCCAGTACTTC	CAISGGTGEETQYF	TRBV10-3	TRBJ2-5	few	TRBD1
TGCGCCAGCAGCCGAGGACAGGGTGTGAACACTGAAGCTTTCTTT	CASSRGQGVNTEAFF	TRBV4-1	TRBJ1-1	NA	TRBD1
TGCGCCAGCAGCCAAGATCCATCGACAGGGGGAGTTTACGAGCAGTACTTC	CASSQDPSTGGVYEQYF	TRBV4-1	TRBJ2-7	few	TRBD1
TGCGCCAGCAATCTTGGCGGTGCCGGAGAGACCCAGTACTTC	CASNLGGAGETQYF	TRBV5-1	TRBJ2-5	NA	NA
TGCGCCAGCAGTGCTAGCGGGAGTCTCCCCTACGAGCAGTACTTC	CASSASGSLPYEQYF	TRBV10-2	TRBJ2-7	few	TRBD2
TGTGCCTGGGTCGGGACAGCGCCTACCACAGATACGCAGTATTTT	CAWVGTAPTTDTQYF	TRBV30	TRBJ2-3	few	TRBD1
TGTGCCCTCGAGGGGGAGGGGAATGGCTACACCTTC	CALEGEGNGYTF	TRBV10-3	TRBJ1-2	few	NA
TGTGCCAGCAGCCCGGGACTAGCGGGAGGATACGAGCAGTACTTC	CASSPGLAGGYEQYF	TRBV6-1	TRBJ2-7	few	TRBD2
TGTGCCAGCAGCTCTAGCTCCGACACCGGGGAGCTGTTTTTT	CASSSSSDTGELFF	TRBV7-2	TRBJ2-2	NA	NA
TGCGCCAGCAGCCCCACAGGGACTACCTACGAGCAGTACTTC	CASSPTGTTYEQYF	TRBV5-1	TRBJ2-7	NA	NA
TGTGCCAGCAGCGCGGGGACATCGAGCTCCTACGAGCAGTACTTC	CASSAGTSSSYEQYF	TRBV9	TRBJ2-7	NA	NA
TGCGCCAGCAGCCAACCCGGTAGATCAGGCTACAATGAGCAGTTCTTC	CASSQPGRSGYNEQFF	TRBV4-1	TRBJ2-1	once	NA
TGTGCCAGCTCACCCACGGAGGGGAGTCGCACTGAAGCTTTCTTT	CASSPTEGSRTEAFF	TRBV18	TRBJ1-1	NA	NA
TGTGCCAGCAGCGGACTAGCGGGCGCAGATACGCAGTATTTT	CASSGLAGADTQYF	TRBV2	TRBJ2-3	few	TRBD2
TGTGCCAGCAGGAGACAGGTAGGGGCTTTCTTT	CASRRQVGAFF	TRBV2	TRBJ1-1	once	NA
TGTGCCAGCAGCGCCCGCTTAGGGGGCGTTGAGCAGTTCTTC	CASSARLGGVEQFF	TRBV9	TRBJ2-1	NA	TRBD1
TGTGCCACCAGGAGTACAGGGGGGGGCTACACCTTC	CATRSTGGGYTF	TRBV15	TRBJ1-2	few	TRBD1
TGCGCCAGCAGCTTGCAGGGGGCGAAAGACACCGGGGAGCTGTTTTTT	CASSLQGAKDTGELFF	TRBV5-1	TRBJ2-2	NA	TRBD1
TGTGCCAGCAGCGTTCTAGCGGACAATGAGCAGTTCTTC	CASSVLADNEQFF	TRBV9	TRBJ2-1	NA	TRBD2
TGTGCCTCCACGCGGGACAGGGGCACAGATACGCAGTATTTT	CASTRDRGTDTQYF	TRBV9	TRBJ2-3	few	TRBD1
TGTGCCGGGGAGGGAGAGGTGGACTCACCCCTCCACTTT	CAGEGEVDSPLHF	TRBV2	TRBJ1-6	NA	NA